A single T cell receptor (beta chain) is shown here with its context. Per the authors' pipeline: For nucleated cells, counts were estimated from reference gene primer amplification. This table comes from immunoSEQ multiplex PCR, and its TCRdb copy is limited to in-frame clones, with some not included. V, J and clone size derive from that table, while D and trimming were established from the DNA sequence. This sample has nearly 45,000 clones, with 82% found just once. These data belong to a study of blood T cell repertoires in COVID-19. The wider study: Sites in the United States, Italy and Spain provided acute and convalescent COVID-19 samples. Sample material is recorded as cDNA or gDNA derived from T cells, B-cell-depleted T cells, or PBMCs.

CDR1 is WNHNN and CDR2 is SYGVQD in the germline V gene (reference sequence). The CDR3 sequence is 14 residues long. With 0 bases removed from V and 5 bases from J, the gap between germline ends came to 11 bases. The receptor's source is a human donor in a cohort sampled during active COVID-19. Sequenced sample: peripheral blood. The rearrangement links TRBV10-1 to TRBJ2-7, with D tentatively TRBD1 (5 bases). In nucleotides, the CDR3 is TGCGCCAGCAGTGAGTCGGGGCAGGGCCACGAGCAGTACTTC. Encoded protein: CASSESGQGHEQYF.